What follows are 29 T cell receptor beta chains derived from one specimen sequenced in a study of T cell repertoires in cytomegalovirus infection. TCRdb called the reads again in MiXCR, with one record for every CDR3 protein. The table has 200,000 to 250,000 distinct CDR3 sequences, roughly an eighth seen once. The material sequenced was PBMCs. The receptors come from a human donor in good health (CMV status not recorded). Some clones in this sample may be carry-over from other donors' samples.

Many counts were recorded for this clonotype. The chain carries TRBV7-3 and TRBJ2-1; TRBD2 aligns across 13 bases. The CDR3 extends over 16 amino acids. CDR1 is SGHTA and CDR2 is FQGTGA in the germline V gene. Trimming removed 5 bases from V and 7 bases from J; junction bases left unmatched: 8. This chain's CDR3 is CASSPQGTSGINEQFF. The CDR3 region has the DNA TGTGCCAGCAGCCCCCAAGGGACTAGCGGGATTAATGAGCAGTTCTTC.

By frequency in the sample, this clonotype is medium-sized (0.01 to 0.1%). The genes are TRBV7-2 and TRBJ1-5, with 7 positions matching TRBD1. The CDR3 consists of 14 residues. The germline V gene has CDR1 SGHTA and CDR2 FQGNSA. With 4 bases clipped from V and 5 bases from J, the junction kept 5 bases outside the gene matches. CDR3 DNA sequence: TGTGCCAGCAGCTCCGACAGGGCGTATCAGCCCCAGCATTTT. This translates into CASSSDRAYQPQHF. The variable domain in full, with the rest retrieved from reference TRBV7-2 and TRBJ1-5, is GAGVSQSPSNKVTEKGKDVELRCDPISGHTALYWYRQSLGQGLEFLIYFQGNSAPDKSGLPSDRFSAERTGGSVSTLTIQRTQQEDSAVYLCASSSDRAYQPQHFGDGTRLSIL.

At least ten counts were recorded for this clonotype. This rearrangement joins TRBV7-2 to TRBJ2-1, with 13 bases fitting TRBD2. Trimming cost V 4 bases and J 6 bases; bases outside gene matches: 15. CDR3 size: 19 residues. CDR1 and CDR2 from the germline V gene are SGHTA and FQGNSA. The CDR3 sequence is CASSWTQPSGTSGTNEQFF. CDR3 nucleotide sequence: TGTGCCAGCAGCTGGACCCAACCAAGTGGGACTAGCGGGACCAATGAGCAGTTCTTC.

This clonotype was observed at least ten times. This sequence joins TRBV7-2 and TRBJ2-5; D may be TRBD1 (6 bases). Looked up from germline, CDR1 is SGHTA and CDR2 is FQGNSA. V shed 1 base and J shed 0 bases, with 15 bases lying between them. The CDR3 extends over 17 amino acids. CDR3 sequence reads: CASSLGSRGINQETQYF. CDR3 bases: TGTGCCAGCAGCTTAGGATCGAGGGGGATAAACCAAGAGACCCAGTACTTC.

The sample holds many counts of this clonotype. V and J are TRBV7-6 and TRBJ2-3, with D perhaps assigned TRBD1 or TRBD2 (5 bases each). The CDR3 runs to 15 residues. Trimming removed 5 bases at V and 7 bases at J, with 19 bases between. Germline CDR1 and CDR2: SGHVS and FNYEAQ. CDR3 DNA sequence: TGTGCCAGCAGCGCCGGGACGGCAACTTTGAATACGCAGTATTTT. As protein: CASSAGTATLNTQYF.

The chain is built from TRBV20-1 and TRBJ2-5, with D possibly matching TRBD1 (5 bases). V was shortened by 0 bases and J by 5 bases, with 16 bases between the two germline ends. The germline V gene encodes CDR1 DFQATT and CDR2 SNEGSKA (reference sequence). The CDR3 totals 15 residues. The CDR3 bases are TGCAGTGCTAGAGATCCCTACACAGGCTATGAGACCCAGTACTTC. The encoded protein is CSARDPYTGYETQYF.

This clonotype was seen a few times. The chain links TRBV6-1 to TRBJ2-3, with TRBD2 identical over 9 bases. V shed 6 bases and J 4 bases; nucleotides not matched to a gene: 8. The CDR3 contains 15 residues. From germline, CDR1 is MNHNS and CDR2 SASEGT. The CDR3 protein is CASRNGRGGADTQYF. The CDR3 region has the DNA TGTGCCAGCAGGAACGGGCGGGGGGGGGCAGATACGCAGTATTTT.

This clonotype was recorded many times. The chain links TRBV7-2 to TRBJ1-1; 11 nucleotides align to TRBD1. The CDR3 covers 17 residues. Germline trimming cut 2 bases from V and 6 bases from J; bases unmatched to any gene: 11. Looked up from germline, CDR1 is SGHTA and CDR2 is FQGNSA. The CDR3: CASSLPPGQGAGSEAFF. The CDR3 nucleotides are TGTGCCAGCAGCTTACCCCCCGGACAGGGGGCTGGCTCTGAAGCTTTCTTT.

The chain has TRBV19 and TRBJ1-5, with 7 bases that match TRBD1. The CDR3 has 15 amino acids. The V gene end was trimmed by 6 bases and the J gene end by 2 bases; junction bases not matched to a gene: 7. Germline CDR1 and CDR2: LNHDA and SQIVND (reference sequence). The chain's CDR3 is CASRVGTAGNQPQHF. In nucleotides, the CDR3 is TGTGCCAGTAGAGTCGGGACAGCTGGCAATCAGCCCCAGCATTTT.

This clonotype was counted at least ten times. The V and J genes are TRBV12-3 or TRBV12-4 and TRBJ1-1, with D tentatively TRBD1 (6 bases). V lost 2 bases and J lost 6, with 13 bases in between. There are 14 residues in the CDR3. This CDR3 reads CASSLRGGGAEAFF. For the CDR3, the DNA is TGTGCCAGCAGTTTAAGGGGGGGAGGGGCTGAAGCTTTCTTT.

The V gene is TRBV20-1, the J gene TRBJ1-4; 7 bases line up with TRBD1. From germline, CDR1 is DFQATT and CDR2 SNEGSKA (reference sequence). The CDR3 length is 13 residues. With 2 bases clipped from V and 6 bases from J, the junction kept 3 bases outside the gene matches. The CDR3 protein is CSARRTGDEKLFF. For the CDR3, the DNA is TGCAGTGCTAGACGGACAGGTGATGAAAAACTGTTTTTT.

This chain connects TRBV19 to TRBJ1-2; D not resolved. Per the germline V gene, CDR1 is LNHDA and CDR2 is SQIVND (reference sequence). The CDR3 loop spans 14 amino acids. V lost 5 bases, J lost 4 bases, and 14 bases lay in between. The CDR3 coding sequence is TGTGCCAGTAGTCTAGGATCGAATACCTATGGCTACACCTTC. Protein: CASSLGSNTYGYTF.

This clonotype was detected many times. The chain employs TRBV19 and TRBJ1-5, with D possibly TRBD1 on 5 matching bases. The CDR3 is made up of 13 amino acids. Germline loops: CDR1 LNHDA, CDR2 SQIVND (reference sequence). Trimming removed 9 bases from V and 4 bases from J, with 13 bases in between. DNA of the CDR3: TGTGCCAGCGTAGGGACGGGAAATCAGCCCCAGCATTTT. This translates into CASVGTGNQPQHF.

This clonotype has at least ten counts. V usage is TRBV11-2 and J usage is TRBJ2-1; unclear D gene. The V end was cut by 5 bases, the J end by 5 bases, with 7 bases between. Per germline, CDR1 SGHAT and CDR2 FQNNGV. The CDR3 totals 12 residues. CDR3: CASSPLNNEQFF. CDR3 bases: TGTGCCAGCAGCCCCCTTAACAATGAGCAGTTCTTC.

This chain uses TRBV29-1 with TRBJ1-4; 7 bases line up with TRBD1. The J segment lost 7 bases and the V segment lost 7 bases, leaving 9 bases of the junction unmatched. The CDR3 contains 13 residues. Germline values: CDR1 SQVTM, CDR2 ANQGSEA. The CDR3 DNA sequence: TGCAGCGCTGGACAGGCTCCTAGTGAAAAACTGTTTTTT. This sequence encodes CSAGQAPSEKLFF.

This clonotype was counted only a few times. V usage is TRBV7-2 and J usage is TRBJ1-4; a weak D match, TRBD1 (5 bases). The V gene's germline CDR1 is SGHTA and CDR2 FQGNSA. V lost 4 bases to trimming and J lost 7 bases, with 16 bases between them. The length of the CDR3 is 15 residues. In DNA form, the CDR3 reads TGTGCCAGCAGCTCGATGGGGGTGGTTAGTGAAAAACTGTTTTTT. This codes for CASSSMGVVSEKLFF. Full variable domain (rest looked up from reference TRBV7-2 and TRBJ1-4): GAGVSQSPSNKVTEKGKDVELRCDPISGHTALYWYRQSLGQGLEFLIYFQGNSAPDKSGLPSDRFSAERTGGSVSTLTIQRTQQEDSAVYLCASSSMGVVSEKLFFGSGTQLSVL.

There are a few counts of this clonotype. The CDR3 sequence is CASSLQGDQPQHF. As DNA, the CDR3 is TGTGCCAGCTCTTTACAGGGGGATCAGCCCCAGCATTTT. This sequence joins TRBV28 and TRBJ1-5; 8 bases are shared with TRBD1. Unmatched junction bases numbered 5, after V lost 8 bases and J lost 5 bases. Germline CDR1 and CDR2: MDHEN and SYDVKM. CDR3 length: 13 residues.

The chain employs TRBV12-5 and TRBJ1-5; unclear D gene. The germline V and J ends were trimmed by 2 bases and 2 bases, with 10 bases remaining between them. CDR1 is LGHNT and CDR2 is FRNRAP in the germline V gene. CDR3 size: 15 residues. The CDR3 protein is CASGLYGGGNQPQHF. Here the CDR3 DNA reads TGTGCTAGTGGTTTGTACGGTGGAGGCAATCAGCCCCAGCATTTT.

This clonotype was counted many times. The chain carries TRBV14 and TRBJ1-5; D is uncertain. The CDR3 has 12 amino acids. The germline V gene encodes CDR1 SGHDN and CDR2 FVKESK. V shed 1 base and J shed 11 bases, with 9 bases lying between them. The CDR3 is CASSQGSGAQHF. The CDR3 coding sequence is TGTGCCAGCAGCCAAGGTTCCGGGGCCCAGCATTTT.

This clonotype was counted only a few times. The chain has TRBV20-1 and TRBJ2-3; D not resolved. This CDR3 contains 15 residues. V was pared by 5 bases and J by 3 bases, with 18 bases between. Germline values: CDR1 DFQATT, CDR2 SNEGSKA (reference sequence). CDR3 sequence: CSARPSPPRTDTQYF. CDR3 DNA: TGCAGTGCTCGACCTAGTCCACCCAGAACAGATACGCAGTATTTT.

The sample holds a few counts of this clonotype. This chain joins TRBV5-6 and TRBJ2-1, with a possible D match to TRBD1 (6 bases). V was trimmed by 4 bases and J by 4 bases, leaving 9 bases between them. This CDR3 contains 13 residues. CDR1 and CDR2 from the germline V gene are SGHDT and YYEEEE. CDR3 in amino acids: CASSRGQYNEQFF. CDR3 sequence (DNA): TGTGCCAGCAGCCGCGGACAGTACAATGAGCAGTTCTTC.

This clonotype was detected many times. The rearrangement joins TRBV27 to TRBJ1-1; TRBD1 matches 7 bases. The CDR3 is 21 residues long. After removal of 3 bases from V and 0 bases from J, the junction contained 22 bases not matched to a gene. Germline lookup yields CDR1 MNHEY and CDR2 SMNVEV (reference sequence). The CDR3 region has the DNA TGTGCCAGCAGTTTCCAGGAGGAAAGGGGGCGAGACGAGCCCATGAACACTGAAGCTTTCTTT. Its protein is CASSFQEERGRDEPMNTEAFF.

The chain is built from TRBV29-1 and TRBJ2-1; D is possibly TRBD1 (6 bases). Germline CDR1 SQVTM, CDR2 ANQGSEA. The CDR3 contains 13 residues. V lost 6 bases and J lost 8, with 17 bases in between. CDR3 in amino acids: CSVNNRASDEQFF. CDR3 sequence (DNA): TGCAGCGTGAATAACAGGGCTTCGGATGAGCAGTTCTTC.

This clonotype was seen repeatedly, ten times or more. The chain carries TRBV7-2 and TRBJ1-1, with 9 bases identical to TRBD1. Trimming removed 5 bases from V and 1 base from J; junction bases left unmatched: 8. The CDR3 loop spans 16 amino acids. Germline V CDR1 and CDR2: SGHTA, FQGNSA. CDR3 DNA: TGTGCCAGCAGCCGGGACAGGGAAGTCTCGAACACTGAAGCTTTCTTT. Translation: CASSRDREVSNTEAFF.

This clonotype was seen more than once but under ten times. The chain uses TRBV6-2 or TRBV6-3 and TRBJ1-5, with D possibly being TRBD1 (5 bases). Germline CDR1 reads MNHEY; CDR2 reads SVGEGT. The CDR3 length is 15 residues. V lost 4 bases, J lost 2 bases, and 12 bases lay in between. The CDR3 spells CASSWAGTGNQPQHF. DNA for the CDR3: TGTGCCAGCAGTTGGGCAGGGACGGGCAATCAGCCCCAGCATTTT.

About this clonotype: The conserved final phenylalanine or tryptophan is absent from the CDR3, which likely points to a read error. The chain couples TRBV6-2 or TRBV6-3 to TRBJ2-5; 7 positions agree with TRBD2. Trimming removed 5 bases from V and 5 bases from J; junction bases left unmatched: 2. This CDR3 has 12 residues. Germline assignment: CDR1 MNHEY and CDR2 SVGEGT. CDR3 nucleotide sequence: TGTGCCAGCAGTAAACTAGCGGAGACCCAGTACTTG. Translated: CASSKLAETQYL.

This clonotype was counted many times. The CDR3 here is CASSANRGGNEKLFF. CDR3 DNA: TGTGCCAGTAGTGCGAACAGGGGGGGTAATGAAAAACTGTTTTTT. This rearrangement joins TRBV19 to TRBJ1-4, with 8 positions matching TRBD1. Germline V gene sequence: CDR1 LNHDA, CDR2 SQIVND (reference sequence). Losses at the gene ends were 5 bases for V and 4 bases for J; bases not matched to a gene: 6. CDR3 length: 15 residues.

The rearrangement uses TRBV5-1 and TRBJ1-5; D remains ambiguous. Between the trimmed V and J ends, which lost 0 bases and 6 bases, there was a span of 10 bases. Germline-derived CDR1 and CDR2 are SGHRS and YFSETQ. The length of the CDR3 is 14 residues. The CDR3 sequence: CASSLALGGQPQHF. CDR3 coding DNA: TGCGCCAGCAGCTTGGCCCTTGGTGGTCAGCCCCAGCATTTT.

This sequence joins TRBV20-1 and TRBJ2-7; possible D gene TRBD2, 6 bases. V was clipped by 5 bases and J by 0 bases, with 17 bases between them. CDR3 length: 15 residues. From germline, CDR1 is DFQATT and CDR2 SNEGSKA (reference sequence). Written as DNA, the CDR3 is TGCAGTGCTGGCTCCGCTAGCGCTTTCTCCTACGAGCAGTACTTC. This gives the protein CSAGSASAFSYEQYF.